What follows are 28 T cell receptor beta chains derived from one specimen sequenced in a study of blood T cells in healthy people across ages. Alongside a J-beta primer mix, a sample-barcoded 5' primer served in a second PCR lasting about 7 to 12 cycles. TCRdb fed the 5' RACE reads into MiXCR, producing one record per CDR3 protein. The table includes 1.5 million to 2 million distinct CDR3 sequences, 35% to 50% detected once. The sequencing input was blood. The receptors derive from a human donor in good health.

This rearrangement joins TRBV29-1 to TRBJ1-1, with D tentatively TRBD1 (5 bases). The length of the CDR3 is 13 residues. Trimming cost V 7 bases and J 2 bases, with 14 bases left between them. Germline values: CDR1 SQVTM, CDR2 ANQGSEA. The CDR3 DNA is TGCAGCGGAGGGGACGCCCGAAACACTGAAGCTTTCTTT. This codes for CSGGDARNTEAFF.

This clonotype appeared a few times. The genes are TRBV6-5 and TRBJ2-1; D may be TRBD1 (6 bases). V was pared by 2 bases and J by 7 bases, with 12 bases between. Germline V gene lookup returns CDR1 MNHEY and CDR2 SVGAGI. The CDR3 spans 14 residues. The CDR3 nucleotides read TGTGCCAGCAGTTACGGGGGCGAGGTGAATGAGCAGTTCTTC. Its protein is CASSYGGEVNEQFF.

The chain couples TRBV15 to TRBJ2-7; a weak D match, TRBD1 (5 bases). Germline V gives CDR1 LNHNV, CDR2 YYDKDF (reference sequence). The V end lost 4 bases, the J end lost 4 bases, and 11 bases lay between the germline ends. The CDR3 is 13 residues long. The CDR3 nucleotides are TGTGCCACCAGCACAGGGATAGGGTACGAGCAGTACTTC. This encodes CATSTGIGYEQYF.

This clonotype was seen ten or more times. The V gene is TRBV4-1, the J gene TRBJ1-2; no definite D call. The germline V gene encodes CDR1 MGHRA and CDR2 YSYEKL. Trimming took 0 bases from V and 4 from J, leaving 12 bases between them. This CDR3 spans 15 amino acids. The CDR3 protein is CASSQDNSMAYGYTF. The CDR3 DNA reads TGCGCCAGCAGCCAAGATAATAGCATGGCCTATGGCTACACCTTC.

The rearrangement joins TRBV18 to TRBJ2-4, with D uncertain. Looked up from germline, CDR1 is KGHSH and CDR2 is LQKENI. Trimming stripped 3 bases from V and 13 bases from J, with 25 bases between. CDR3 size: 16 residues. The CDR3 DNA follows: TGTGCCAGCTCACCGACTTTGGAATTGTCCTACAATGAGCAGTACTTC. It codes for CASSPTLELSYNEQYF.

The rearrangement uses TRBV28 and TRBJ2-7; a weak D match, TRBD1 (6 bases). The CDR3 is 14 amino acids. Germline loops: CDR1 MDHEN, CDR2 SYDVKM. The ends were cut back, 6 bases at V and 5 bases at J, with 17 bases in the middle. As DNA, the CDR3 is TGTGCCAGCAGCTCCCCAGGGGAAGCGGACGAGCAGTACTTC. Translated, it gives CASSSPGEADEQYF.

This chain links TRBV10-3 with TRBJ2-2; 9 bases align to TRBD1. The CDR3 extends over 20 amino acids. Trimming cost V 0 bases and J 7 bases; bases outside gene matches: 18. CDR1 is ENHRY, CDR2 SYGVKD, per germline. As DNA, the CDR3 is TGTGCCATCAGTGAGTCGAATACAGGGGGCGATCGTTCGAGTTACGGGGAGCTGTTTTTT. Its translation: CAISESNTGGDRSSYGELFF.

This clonotype was observed a few times. The genes are TRBV28 and TRBJ1-2, with 7 bases lining up with TRBD1. Trimming removed 2 bases from V and 3 bases from J; junction bases left unmatched: 3. Germline lookup yields CDR1 MDHEN and CDR2 SYDVKM. The CDR3 contains 14 residues. For the CDR3, the DNA is TGTGCCAGCAGTTTAACGGGACAGTACTATGGCTACACCTTC. It codes for CASSLTGQYYGYTF.

The chain joins TRBV7-9 to TRBJ1-2; D possibly corresponds to TRBD1 (5 bases). Germline values: CDR1 SEHNR, CDR2 FQNEAQ (reference sequence). The V end was cut by 4 bases, the J end by 4 bases, with 16 bases between. This CDR3 contains 15 residues. CDR3 sequence: CASSSTGTVLYGYTF. CDR3 bases: TGTGCCAGCAGCTCTACCGGGACGGTCCTCTATGGCTACACCTTC.

This clonotype occurred a few times. The rearrangement links TRBV11-2 to TRBJ1-1, with D unresolved. Trimming removed 10 bases at V and 5 bases at J, with 11 bases between. The CDR3 runs to 11 residues. The V gene's germline CDR1 is SGHAT and CDR2 FQNNGV. The CDR3 DNA sequence: TGTGCCACCACAGCATTAACTGAAGCTTTCTTT. This encodes CATTALTEAFF.

The genes are TRBV6-5 and TRBJ1-6, with D tentatively TRBD1 (5 bases). In germline, CDR1 is MNHEY, CDR2 SVGAGI. Trimming removed 2 bases from V and 2 bases from J, with 10 bases in between. There are 16 residues in the CDR3. CDR3 sequence reads: CASSYGGDPYNSPLHF. The DNA of the CDR3 is TGTGCCAGCAGTTACGGGGGGGACCCCTATAATTCACCCCTCCACTTT.

The chain couples TRBV7-9 to TRBJ2-5, with D perhaps matching TRBD1 (5 bases). Trimming stripped 2 bases from V and 11 bases from J, with 12 bases between. The CDR3 covers 12 residues. The germline CDR1 and CDR2 sequences are SEHNR and FQNEAQ (reference sequence). In DNA, the CDR3 is TGTGCCAGCAGCTTACCCGGACATATGCAGTACTTC. Its translation is CASSLPGHMQYF.

This clonotype has a handful of counts. The chain carries TRBV20-1 and TRBJ1-6; perhaps TRBD1 as D (5 bases). The germline V and J ends were trimmed by 4 bases and 7 bases, with 11 bases remaining between them. CDR3 length: 13 residues. Germline loops: CDR1 DFQATT, CDR2 SNEGSKA (reference sequence). The CDR3 nucleotides read TGCAGTGCTACCCGGGACGGCAATTCACCCCTCCACTTT. Protein product: CSATRDGNSPLHF.

This clonotype came up once. The chain joins TRBV4-3 to TRBJ2-1, with unresolved D. Germline assignment: CDR1 LGHNA and CDR2 YSLEER. The CDR3 is made up of 14 amino acids. V was shortened by 1 base and J by 9 bases, with 13 bases between the two germline ends. The CDR3 region has the DNA TGCGCCAGCAGCCAAGGGGCAGCGTTGGGTGAGCAGTTCTTC. This encodes CASSQGAALGEQFF.

The chain joins TRBV27 to TRBJ2-4; D perhaps matches TRBD1 (6 bases). This CDR3 spans 14 amino acids. V lost 5 bases, J lost 8 bases, and 16 bases lay in between. Per the germline V gene, CDR1 is MNHEY and CDR2 is SMNVEV (reference sequence). CDR3 nucleotide sequence: TGTGCCAGCAGTCTTCACAGGGCCGGTGACATTCAGTACTTC. It encodes CASSLHRAGDIQYF.

This clonotype occurred many times. The chain is built from TRBV6-5 and TRBJ1-1; 8 bases match TRBD1. This CDR3 region has 15 residues. With V trimmed by 0 bases and J by 2 bases, 2 bases remained unmatched. CDR1 MNHEY and CDR2 SVGAGI come from the germline V gene. CDR3: CASSYSTGANTEAFF. CDR3 DNA sequence: TGTGCCAGCAGTTACTCGACAGGGGCAAACACTGAAGCTTTCTTT.

In this sample, this clonotype turned up a few times. The genes are TRBV29-1 and TRBJ2-1; 9 positions agree with TRBD2. Germline CDR1 and CDR2: SQVTM and ANQGSEA. The CDR3 loop spans 11 amino acids. Unmatched junction bases numbered 4, after V lost 5 bases and J lost 11 bases. The CDR3 DNA is TGCAGCGTTTCAAGCGGGGGGAAGCAGTTCTTC. Protein: CSVSSGGKQFF.

The chain is built from TRBV7-9 and TRBJ1-1, with D unclear. The germline gives CDR1 SEHNR, CDR2 FQNEAQ (reference sequence). This CDR3 has 16 amino acids. V lost 5 bases and J 0 bases, leaving 16 bases between the germline ends. CDR3 sequence (DNA): TGTGCCAGCAGCCCTTTCTGGATGGGGATGAACACTGAAGCTTTCTTT. Its protein product is CASSPFWMGMNTEAFF.

This clonotype occurred many times. This chain joins TRBV7-8 and TRBJ2-7; D may match TRBD1 or TRBD2 (5 bases each). This CDR3 spans 16 amino acids. Looked up from germline, CDR1 is SGHVS and CDR2 is FQNEAQ. V lost 4 bases and J 6 bases, leaving 22 bases between the germline ends. The CDR3 DNA reads as TGTGCCAGCAGCTCCTCCCCAGGGAGCTTACTTAGCGAGCAGTACTTC. Its translation: CASSSSPGSLLSEQYF.

This clonotype was observed many times. The CDR3 DNA reads TGCAGCGTTGAAGTAGAAATTCCCTACGAGCAGTACTTC. Encoded protein: CSVEVEIPYEQYF. V and J are TRBV29-1 and TRBJ2-7; D ambiguous. The V end was cut by 1 base, the J end by 2 bases, with 9 bases between. The CDR3 covers 13 residues. Germline V gives CDR1 SQVTM, CDR2 ANQGSEA.

The chain has TRBV20-1 and TRBJ1-1; 9 positions match TRBD1. Germline assignment: CDR1 DFQATT and CDR2 SNEGSKA (reference sequence). V lost 0 bases to trimming and J lost 5 bases; unmatched junction nucleotides: 7. The CDR3 spans 15 residues. The CDR3 spells CSARDRMTGGTEAFF. CDR3 DNA sequence: TGCAGTGCTAGAGATCGTATGACAGGGGGGACTGAAGCTTTCTTT.

This clonotype was detected a few times. The CDR3 DNA is TGTGCCAGCAGTTCCACCGGGACGAATAATTCACCCCTCCACTTT. Its translation: CASSSTGTNNSPLHF. The chain recombines TRBV9 with TRBJ1-6; D may be TRBD1 (5 bases). V was clipped by 5 bases and J by 5 bases, with 14 bases between them. CDR3 length equals 15 residues. Germline-derived CDR1 and CDR2 are SGDLS and YYNGEE. Filled out from reference TRBV9 and TRBJ1-6, the complete variable domain reads DSGVTQTPKHLITATGQRVTLRCSPRSGDLSVYWYQQSLDQGLQFLIQYYNGEERAKGNILERFSAQQFPDLHSELNLSSLELGDSALYFCASSSTGTNNSPLHFGNGTRLTVT.

This sequence joins TRBV27 and TRBJ1-2; 8 bases are shared with TRBD1. Germline lookup yields CDR1 MNHEY and CDR2 SMNVEV (reference sequence). V trimming: 5 bases; J trimming: 0 bases; junction bases outside the gene matches: 8. The CDR3 runs to 16 residues. This CDR3 is CASSPSQGETNYGYTF. The CDR3 nucleotides are TGTGCCAGCAGTCCGTCACAGGGGGAAACTAACTATGGCTACACCTTC.

This chain joins TRBV15 and TRBJ2-1; 7 bases fit TRBD1. The CDR3 totals 15 residues. In germline, CDR1 is LNHNV, CDR2 YYDKDF (reference sequence). Trimming at V came to 8 bases and at J to 3 bases, leaving 10 bases not matched to a gene. CDR3 protein: CATAGTGTDYNEQFF. CDR3 DNA sequence: TGTGCCACCGCCGGAACCGGGACAGACTACAATGAGCAGTTCTTC. The whole variable domain, filled in from reference TRBV15 and TRBJ2-1, reads DAMVIQNPRYQVTQFGKPVTLSCSQTLNHNVMYWYQQKSSQAPKLLFHYYDKDFNNEADTPDNFQSRRPNTSFCFLDIRSPGLGDTAMYLCATAGTGTDYNEQFFGPGTRLTVL.

The chain employs TRBV10-3 and TRBJ1-1; D gene unclear. Trimming removed 3 bases at V and 1 base at J, with 6 bases between. Germline CDR1 and CDR2: ENHRY and SYGVKD. This CDR3 has 13 residues. CDR3 in DNA: TGTGCCATCAGTGACGTACCGAACACTGAAGCTTTCTTT. This codes for CAISDVPNTEAFF.

This clonotype was detected a few times. V gene TRBV5-1 combines with J gene TRBJ2-1, with D possibly being TRBD1 (6 bases). This CDR3 is built from 15 residues. V dropped 0 bases and J dropped 8 bases, with 15 bases sitting between them. CDR1 and CDR2 from the germline V gene are SGHRS and YFSETQ. CDR3 residues: CASSLDGGSYDEQFF. Here the CDR3 DNA reads TGCGCCAGCAGCTTGGATGGGGGCTCTTACGATGAGCAGTTCTTC.

V gene TRBV7-3 combines with J gene TRBJ2-5; the match to TRBD1 covers 7 bases. This CDR3 is 14 amino acids long. V trimming: 9 bases; J trimming: 2 bases; junction bases outside the gene matches: 9. CDR1 SGHTA and CDR2 FQGTGA come from the germline V gene. CDR3 DNA: TGTGCCAGGATGGGCACAGGGGCACAAGAGACCCAGTACTTC. Protein sequence: CARMGTGAQETQYF.

About this clonotype itself: Relative to the germline gene, one junction end is altered; a read error may explain this. This rearrangement joins TRBV12-3 or TRBV12-4 to TRBJ2-5; a possible D gene is TRBD1 (5 bases). The CDR3 has 14 residues. CDR3 in DNA: TGTGCCGGCAGTCCTTTAAGGGGCCGGGAGACCCAGTACTTC. The encoded protein is CAGSPLRGRETQYF.